Presented here are 20 T cell receptor beta chains from one specimen sequenced in a study of beta chain features in type 1 diabetes. No antigen has been assigned to these receptors. Study results and limitations: Shorter TCRB CDR3s, moderately but significantly so, marked every one of the four CD4+ subsets in Type 1 diabetes patients.

Since all of the isolated RNA was reverse transcribed, expressed TCRB transcripts were what got sequenced. Some clones are missing from TCRdb's copy, which holds only in-frame ones; the method was immunoSEQ multiplex PCR. The sample consists of under 350,000 clones, more than 13% of them appearing once. The sample was naive CD4+ T cells from blood. These receptors all stem from a man aged 25-45 years with type 1 diabetes.

Turning to this clone: Other DNA sequences in this specimen translate into the identical CDR3. The chain carries TRBV2 and TRBJ2-1, with TRBD2 matching 14 bases. CDR1 and CDR2 from the germline V gene are SNHLY and FYNNEI. Trimming took 6 bases from V and 3 from J; bases not matched to a gene: 1. CDR3 length equals 15 residues. The CDR3 nucleotides are TGTGCCAGCAGCGGGACTAGCGGGAGCTACAATGAGCAGTTCTTC. Its translation: CASSGTSGSYNEQFF.

DNA of the CDR3: TGTGCCAGCAGCGTAGGAAGCATCCAAGAGACCCAGTACTTC. Translated: CASSVGSIQETQYF. The rearrangement joins TRBV9 to TRBJ2-5; D is undetermined. Between the trimmed V and J ends, which lost 0 bases and 1 base, there was a span of 7 bases. This CDR3 has 14 residues. Germline loops: CDR1 SGDLS, CDR2 YYNGEE.

The sample holds a few counts of this clone. The chain recombines TRBV27 with TRBJ1-2, with TRBD1 matching over 10 bases. Germline V gives CDR1 MNHEY, CDR2 SMNVEV (reference sequence). CDR3 length: 14 amino acids. Germline trimming cut 6 bases from V and 7 bases from J; bases unmatched to any gene: 8. CDR3 loop: CASSISRDRGGYTF. As DNA, the CDR3 is TGTGCCAGCAGCATCTCCCGGGACAGGGGTGGCTACACCTTC.

The table lists this clone with a few counts. The J gene is TRBJ2-5, the V gene TRBV9, with TRBD2 identical over 8 bases. Germline trimming cut 4 bases from V and 0 bases from J; bases unmatched to any gene: 8. The CDR3 contains 16 residues. Germline V gene data show CDR1 as SGDLS and CDR2 as YYNGEE. The CDR3 here is CASSPRASGYQETQYF. CDR3 bases: TGTGCCAGCAGCCCCCGGGCTAGCGGGTACCAAGAGACCCAGTACTTC. The full variable domain, rest sourced from reference TRBV9 and TRBJ2-5, is DSGVTQTPKHLITATGQRVTLRCSPRSGDLSVYWYQQSLDQGLQFLIQYYNGEERAKGNILERFSAQQFPDLHSELNLSSLELGDSALYFCASSPRASGYQETQYFGPGTRLLVL.

The V gene is TRBV7-3, the J gene TRBJ2-3; no reliable D call. Per the germline V gene, CDR1 is SGHTA and CDR2 is FQGTGA. The CDR3 runs to 16 residues. Trimming took off 5 bases at V and 1 base at J, with 16 bases between the two ends. The DNA for the CDR3 is TGTGCCAGCAGCCCTTACCCAAACAGAGGCACAGATACGCAGTATTTT. It encodes CASSPYPNRGTDTQYF.

The genes are TRBV4-2 and TRBJ2-3; 14 bases line up with TRBD2. Losses at the gene ends were 3 bases for V and 5 bases for J; bases not matched to a gene: 4. The CDR3 is 16 amino acids. Germline V gene sequence: CDR1 LGHNA, CDR2 YNFKEQ. The CDR3 nucleotides read TGTGCCAGCAGCCACAGACTAGCGGGAGGGCTAGATACGCAGTATTTT. Encoded protein: CASSHRLAGGLDTQYF.

The chain couples TRBV19 to TRBJ2-7; perhaps TRBD2 as D (5 bases). V lost 5 bases and J lost 8, with 19 bases in between. This CDR3 is 14 amino acids long. CDR1 LNHDA and CDR2 SQIVND come from the germline V gene (reference sequence). The CDR3 DNA is TGTGCCAGTAGTCCCGCGGGTTTCCAGGAGAAGCAGTACTTC. Encoded protein: CASSPAGFQEKQYF.

There are a few counts of this clone. J is TRBJ2-1 and V is TRBV7-9; 11 positions agree with TRBD2. The CDR3 has 15 amino acids. V trimming: 3 bases; J trimming: 6 bases; junction bases outside the gene matches: 4. Germline assignment: CDR1 SEHNR and CDR2 FQNEAQ (reference sequence). The CDR3 reads CASSLGLAVRNEQFF. DNA of the CDR3: TGTGCCAGCAGCTTGGGACTAGCGGTTCGCAATGAGCAGTTCTTC.

The V and J genes are TRBV19 and TRBJ2-2, with D tentatively TRBD1 (5 bases). Germline V gives CDR1 LNHDA, CDR2 SQIVND (reference sequence). This CDR3 comprises 16 residues. Trimming took off 0 bases at V and 5 bases at J, with 13 bases between the two ends. The CDR3 region has the DNA TGTGCCAGTAGTATAGATGCAAGGGCAGGGACCGGGGAGCTGTTTTTT. This gives the protein CASSIDARAGTGELFF.

This clone has only a few counts. The chain joins TRBV2 to TRBJ2-1, with a possible D match to TRBD2 (6 bases). This CDR3 comprises 14 residues. CDR1 is SNHLY and CDR2 is FYNNEI in the germline V gene. V lost 4 bases and J 6 bases, leaving 13 bases between the germline ends. The chain's CDR3 is CASSVEGRSNEQFF. The CDR3 DNA sequence: TGTGCCAGCAGTGTGGAGGGCAGAAGCAATGAGCAGTTCTTC.

This chain connects TRBV14 to TRBJ2-1, with a possible D match to TRBD2 (6 bases). Trimming removed 3 bases from V and 3 bases from J, with 15 bases in between. Germline CDR1 is SGHDN and CDR2 is FVKESK. This CDR3 is 16 amino acids long. The CDR3 nucleotides read TGTGCCAGCAGCCATATGTCCGGGACTCTCTACAATGAGCAGTTCTTC. This sequence encodes CASSHMSGTLYNEQFF.

The rearrangement joins TRBV7-2 to TRBJ2-7; tentatively, D is TRBD2 (5 bases). The CDR3 loop spans 15 amino acids. Trimming shortened V by 2 bases and J by 0 bases, and 11 bases separated the two germline ends. Germline-derived CDR1 and CDR2 are SGHTA and FQGNSA. The DNA of the CDR3 is TGTGCCAGCAGCTTATGGACGGCGGGCTCCTACGAGCAGTACTTC. Translating gives CASSLWTAGSYEQYF. Looking up the rest from reference TRBV7-2 and TRBJ2-7 gives the full variable domain: GAGVSQSPSNKVTEKGKDVELRCDPISGHTALYWYRQSLGQGLEFLIYFQGNSAPDKSGLPSDRFSAERTGGSVSTLTIQRTQQEDSAVYLCASSLWTAGSYEQYFGPGTRLTVT.

This clone was seen many times. The chain combines TRBV7-9 with TRBJ1-1; TRBD1 agrees at 9 bases. Per germline, CDR1 SEHNR and CDR2 FQNEAQ (reference sequence). The CDR3 totals 14 residues. Trimming at V came to 4 bases and at J to 4 bases, leaving 4 bases not matched to a gene. The CDR3 nucleotides are TGTGCCAGCAGCTGGATGACAGGGGGCACTGAAGCTTTCTTT. It encodes CASSWMTGGTEAFF.

The table lists this clone with a few counts. The chain joins TRBV29-1 to TRBJ2-1, with 10 bases fitting TRBD1. J lost 6 bases, V lost 8 bases, and 4 bases had no gene match. CDR1 SQVTM and CDR2 ANQGSEA come from the germline V gene. CDR3 size: 12 residues. The CDR3 nucleotides read TGCAGCCCTCGGACAGGGGGCAATGAGCAGTTCTTC. The encoded protein is CSPRTGGNEQFF.

There are a few counts of this clone. The chain joins TRBV4-3 to TRBJ2-2; D not resolved. V lost 0 bases and J 5 bases, leaving 7 bases between the germline ends. Germline V CDR1 and CDR2: LGHNA, YSLEER. The CDR3 runs to 14 residues. The CDR3 sequence: CASSQDTETGELFF. The CDR3 coding sequence is TGCGCCAGCAGCCAAGATACGGAGACCGGGGAGCTGTTTTTT.

This sequence joins TRBV14 and TRBJ2-1; no definite D call. The CDR3 runs to 16 residues. The V end was cut by 0 bases, the J end by 0 bases, with 9 bases between. Germline CDR1 reads SGHDN; CDR2 reads FVKESK. CDR3 protein: CASSQDGPSSYNEQFF. In DNA form, the CDR3 reads TGTGCCAGCAGCCAAGATGGGCCAAGCTCCTACAATGAGCAGTTCTTC. The full variable domain, in which reference TRBV14 and TRBJ2-1 provide the parts outside the CDR3, is EAGVTQFPSHSVIEKGQTVTLRCDPISGHDNLYWYRRVMGKEIKFLLHFVKESKQDESGMPNNRFLAERTGGTYSTLKVQPAELEDSGVYFCASSQDGPSSYNEQFFGPGTRLTVL.

This clone has just a few counts. This chain uses TRBV10-3 with TRBJ1-1, with 8 bases fitting TRBD1. The CDR3 length is 13 residues. CDR1 and CDR2 (germline): ENHRY, SYGVKD. J was trimmed by 11 bases and V by 7 bases; bases with no gene match: 12. CDR3: CAINTDRGTDAFF. The CDR3 DNA reads TGTGCCATCAATACCGACAGGGGAACGGATGCTTTCTTT.

The V call is TRBV5-1, the J call TRBJ2-1; 7 bases are shared with TRBD2. J lost 6 bases, V lost 0 bases, and 9 bases had no gene match. The CDR3 length is 16 residues. Germline-derived CDR1 and CDR2 are SGHRS and YFSETQ. The CDR3 is CASSLDPAGVFNEQFF. CDR3 nucleotides: TGCGCCAGCAGCTTGGACCCGGCGGGGGTCTTCAATGAGCAGTTCTTC.

This sequence joins TRBV5-6 and TRBJ2-1, with 7 bases identical to TRBD2. CDR3 length: 16 residues. The V gene end was trimmed by 0 bases and the J gene end by 3 bases; junction bases not matched to a gene: 6. Germline values: CDR1 SGHDT, CDR2 YYEEEE. CDR3 residues: CASSLEKAGHYNEQFF. CDR3 in DNA: TGTGCCAGCAGCTTGGAAAAAGCGGGGCACTACAATGAGCAGTTCTTC.

The J gene is TRBJ2-7, the V gene TRBV2, with 7 bases fitting TRBD1. Unmatched junction bases numbered 11, after V lost 6 bases and J lost 3 bases. Germline CDR1 is SNHLY and CDR2 is FYNNEI. This CDR3 is built from 15 residues. The CDR3: CASRLRDSANYEQYF. The CDR3 coding sequence is TGTGCCAGCAGACTCCGGGACAGTGCAAACTACGAGCAGTACTTC.